The 11 T cell receptor beta chains below all came from one sample that was sequenced in a study of spatial heterogeneity in lung cancer. MiXCR, run by TCRdb on the 5' RACE reads, gives a single entry per CDR3 protein. The sample lists almost 75,000 distinct CDR3 sequences; 13% were seen once. The time point here: sample taken at primary tumor resection. The input material, whole RNA from tumor, nontumor lung or frozen PBMC, was sequenced unsorted. The sequencing here drew on PBMCs, taken at surgery. These receptors all come from a male donor with early-stage non-small cell lung cancer.

This clonotype has more than one count but fewer than ten. V usage is TRBV18 and J usage is TRBJ2-5; no definite D call. V lost 1 base, J lost 3 bases, and 3 bases lay in between. This CDR3 comprises 12 residues. Germline CDR1 reads KGHSH; CDR2 reads LQKENI. The CDR3 reads CASSPQKETQYF. For the CDR3, the DNA is TGTGCCAGCTCACCACAGAAAGAGACCCAGTACTTC. Filled out from reference TRBV18 and TRBJ2-5, the complete variable domain reads NAGVMQNPRHLVRRRGQEARLRCSPMKGHSHVYWYRQLPEEGLKFMVYLQKENIIDESGMPKERFSAEFPKEGPSILRIQQVVRGDSAAYFCASSPQKETQYFGPGTRLLVL.

This clonotype was observed at least ten times. This sequence joins TRBV23-1 and TRBJ2-3; D might be TRBD2 (5 bases). TRBV23-1 has ORF status, its function being uncertain. The CDR3 runs 15 residues. V was shortened by 4 bases and J by 1 base, with 12 bases between the two germline ends. CDR3 nucleotide sequence: TGCGCCAGCAGTCTTCCCGCGGACTGCACAGATACGCAGTATTTT. This sequence encodes CASSLPADCTDTQYF.

This clonotype has more than one count but fewer than ten. The gene calls are TRBV21-1 and TRBJ2-7; TRBD2 is taken as the D call from the table, unchecked against the DNA. TRBV21-1 is recorded as a pseudogene. The CDR3 is 17 residues long. This CDR3 is CASSKGGSGRPGEEQYF. The CDR3 DNA reads TGTGCCAGCAGCAAAGGAGGGAGCGGGAGGCCGGGAGAGGAGCAGTACTTC.

CDR3 region: CASSQAGEQYF. The CDR3 nucleotides are TGCGCCAGCAGCCAAGCGGGAGAGCAGTACTTC. The V gene is TRBV4-1, the J gene TRBJ2-7; perhaps TRBD2 as D (5 bases). The CDR3 loop spans 11 amino acids. Trimming took 1 base from V and 7 from J, leaving 5 bases between them. Germline V gene data show CDR1 as MGHRA and CDR2 as YSYEKL.

The gene calls are TRBV7-8 and TRBJ1-1; 8 bases are shared with TRBD1. V lost 1 base, J lost 5 bases, and 9 bases stayed unmatched. Germline values: CDR1 SGHVS, CDR2 FQNEAQ. The CDR3 length is 16 residues. The CDR3 here is CASSLGPGGSRTEAFF. The CDR3 region has the DNA TGTGCCAGCAGCTTAGGCCCAGGGGGCTCGAGGACTGAAGCTTTCTTT.

This clonotype was observed a handful of times. V usage is TRBV27 and J usage is TRBJ1-1; unclear D gene. V was cut by 0 bases and J by 7 bases, with 15 bases left in between. The CDR3 spans 15 residues. Germline lookup yields CDR1 MNHEY and CDR2 SMNVEV (reference sequence). CDR3 loop: CASSLSPGSDLEAFF. For the CDR3, the DNA is TGTGCCAGCAGTTTATCTCCGGGGAGCGATCTTGAAGCTTTCTTT.

The chain combines TRBV4-2 with TRBJ2-1; 8 bases are a match to TRBD2. In germline, CDR1 is LGHNA, CDR2 YNFKEQ. The CDR3 is 16 residues long. The ends lost 4 bases at V and 0 bases at J; junction bases unmatched: 5. The CDR3 spells CASSPLSGISYNEQFF. CDR3 nucleotide sequence: TGTGCCAGCAGCCCCCTTAGCGGGATCTCCTACAATGAGCAGTTCTTC.

This clonotype was counted between two and nine times. V is TRBV20-1 and J is TRBJ2-1, with 11 bases fitting TRBD2. V lost 1 base and J lost 6; bases outside the gene matches: 2. The CDR3 loop spans 14 amino acids. Per germline, CDR1 DFQATT and CDR2 SNEGSKA (reference sequence). Written as DNA, the CDR3 is TGCAGTGCTAGAGTAGCGGGAGGGCTCAATGAGCAGTTCTTC. The encoded protein is CSARVAGGLNEQFF.

The V call is TRBV6-1, the J call TRBJ2-2, with D possibly called TRBD1 or TRBD2 (5 bases each). CDR1 is MNHNS and CDR2 is SASEGT in the germline V gene. Trimming removed 9 bases at V and 5 bases at J, with 16 bases between. This CDR3 has 14 amino acids. The CDR3 region has the DNA TGTGCCAGTCGGGGAGACAGTCCAACCGGGGAGCTGTTTTTT. Amino acids: CASRGDSPTGELFF.

This clonotype has just a few counts. The chain recombines TRBV20-1 with TRBJ2-2, with unresolved D. This CDR3 region has 12 residues. Trimming removed 3 bases from V and 4 bases from J, with 6 bases in between. The V gene's germline CDR1 is DFQATT and CDR2 SNEGSKA (reference sequence). CDR3 in amino acids: CSASSVTGELFF. The CDR3 nucleotides read TGCAGTGCTAGTTCAGTCACCGGGGAGCTGTTTTTT.

This clonotype has a handful of counts. The chain links TRBV3-1 to TRBJ2-7; 14 bases are a match to TRBD2. This CDR3 spans 16 amino acids. V lost 4 bases and J lost 7; bases outside the gene matches: 9. Germline-derived CDR1 and CDR2 are LGHDT and YNNKEL (reference sequence). The CDR3 sequence is CASSRPGLAGGGEQYF. DNA of the CDR3: TGTGCCAGCAGCCGCCCCGGACTAGCGGGAGGAGGGGAGCAGTACTTC.